This T cell receptor beta chain was identified in a study of a mutant IDH1 vaccine in newly diagnosed glioma (dated by TCRdb to the early 2020s). For the study in its entirety: Patients were given eight vaccinations, in weeks 1, 3, 5, 7, 11, 15, 19 and 23, which matched visits V03 through V10. Vaccination started 4-6 weeks after radiotherapy alone, or was given together with temozolomide cycles in the groups whose treatment included chemotherapy. Of the roughly 32 treated patients, approximately 62% were male and about 40% were female, and a mean age of approximately 40 years was recorded. Before enrollment, patients had received standard therapy of radiotherapy alone, temozolomide alone, or radiochemotherapy with temozolomide; most received the combination. Peripheral blood was drawn at six visits: V03 (baseline), V05, V07, V10, V12 and V13. Longitudinal TCRB deep sequencing was done for roughly 23 treated patients, wherever samples were available for exploratory analyses.

Points on this clone: What this receptor recognizes is not known. No base qualities exist here, and no much larger clone lies one base off it.

The sample's time point, from its label and the paper: week 23, last vaccination. Every vaccine dose consisted of 300 ug of a 20-mer mutant IDH1 peptide in Montanide, administered subcutaneously together with topical imiquimod. All donors had newly diagnosed IDH1-mutant astrocytomas of WHO grade 3 or 4 that showed loss of nuclear ATRX. The samples were drawn from NOA16, a multicentre, single-arm, open-label phase I trial in Germany that tested a mutant IDH1 peptide vaccine in humans for the first time. Genomic DNA for TCRB sequencing was extracted from EDTA blood using the DNeasy Blood and Tissue Kit. Broad study findings and their caveats: Availability determined which PBMC samples were chosen for TCRB deep sequencing. The authors stated that sample limitations prevented analyses of patient blood samples from being reproduced. Across multiple MHC alleles, vaccine-induced immune responses were seen in around 93% of patients. No apparent relationship was observed between pseudoprogression and alterations in the top peripheral T cell clonotypes detected by TCRB sequencing.

The library was built by means of the immunoSEQ multiplex PCR assay. The hsTCRB Kit was used according to the manufacturer's protocol to amplify rearranged TCR beta chain sequences. TCRB libraries were sequenced on an Illumina MiSeq. The original methods were these. The proprietary platform of the kit vendor was used for demultiplexing, trimming and gene mapping. Drawn from immuneACCESS, this table holds only the in-frame rearrangements with V and J called that TCRdb kept. Clones are partly lost; checked studies trace under half to an unresolved V gene and leave the rest unexplained. That table gives V, J and clone size, and the DNA gave D and trimming. The sample table shows roughly 60,000 clones, and roughly 81% are seen once. The top ten clones comprise roughly 4% of the sample. Trimming costs V 3 bases and J 0 bases, and their ends lie 9 bases apart. The germline V gene (reference sequence) sets CDR1 to MNHEY and CDR2 to SMNVEV. Taken from cysteine to phenylalanine, the CDR3 has 14 residues. Only the CDR3 DNA stays, 42 bases, in frame from base 1.

The clonotype was recovered from a man aged 30-40 years with glioma. Rearrangement joined TRBV27 to TRBJ2-7; the D region may be TRBD1 or TRBD2, each matching 5 bases equally. The specimen was PBMCs, collected from a glioma patient whose treatment included an IDH1 peptide vaccine. CDR3 loop: CASSLAGSSYEQYF. The nucleotides read TGTGCCAGCAGTTTGGCAGGGAGCTCCTACGAGCAGTACTTC.